One and the same sample provided the 19 T cell receptor beta chains below, sequenced in a study of blood T cell repertoires in COVID-19. This table comes from immunoSEQ multiplex PCR, and its TCRdb copy is limited to in-frame clones, with some not included. The data hold more than 70,000 clones, with around 90% observed a single time. Sample: peripheral blood. The receptors originated from a woman of 80 years or more with acute or convalescent COVID-19.

The rearrangement links TRBV2 to TRBJ1-2; D possibly corresponds to TRBD1 (6 bases). Looked up from germline, CDR1 is SNHLY and CDR2 is FYNNEI. V shed 8 bases and J shed 4 bases, with 17 bases lying between them. This CDR3 comprises 14 residues. The CDR3 DNA reads as TGTGCCAGCGGGAGTACAGGGAGCGGCTATGGCTACACCTTC. As protein: CASGSTGSGYGYTF.

The V call is TRBV5-1, the J call TRBJ2-1; possible D gene TRBD1, 6 bases. The V end was cut by 3 bases, the J end by 3 bases, with 16 bases between. Germline CDR1 SGHRS, CDR2 YFSETQ. The CDR3 consists of 16 residues. CDR3 coding DNA: TGCGCCAGCAGCTCCTCCCAGGGGTCCATCTACAATGAGCAGTTCTTC. It yields the protein CASSSSQGSIYNEQFF.

CDR3 loop: CAIRPDREGVAQYF. In DNA form, the CDR3 reads TGTGCCATCAGACCGGACAGGGAAGGGGTCGCTCAGTACTTC. J is TRBJ2-4 and V is TRBV10-3, with 8 positions matching TRBD1. Unmatched junction bases numbered 13, after V lost 6 bases and J lost 12 bases. From germline, CDR1 is ENHRY and CDR2 SYGVKD. The CDR3 sequence is 14 residues long.

The chain couples TRBV27 to TRBJ2-5; TRBD2 aligns across 9 bases. The CDR3 extends over 15 amino acids. V was pared by 3 bases and J by 13 bases, with 15 bases of the junction left unmatched. CDR1 MNHEY and CDR2 SMNVEV come from the germline V gene (reference sequence). The chain's CDR3 is CASSFRGLATREAYF. CDR3 coding DNA: TGTGCCAGCAGTTTCAGGGGACTAGCCACAAGAGAGGCGTACTTC.

This clone appeared a single time. The V and J genes are TRBV5-1 and TRBJ2-7, with TRBD1 identical over 9 bases. Trimming removed 4 bases from V and 4 bases from J; junction bases left unmatched: 6. Per the germline V gene, CDR1 is SGHRS and CDR2 is YFSETQ. There are 14 residues in the CDR3. The CDR3, as DNA: TGCGCCAGCAGCGGGACAGGGAGTAAGTACGAGCAGTACTTC. Translating gives CASSGTGSKYEQYF.

The chain recombines TRBV6-2 or TRBV6-3 with TRBJ2-5, with unresolved D. Looked up from germline, CDR1 is MNHEY and CDR2 is SVGEGT. The germline V and J ends were trimmed by 3 bases and 3 bases, with 5 bases remaining between them. The CDR3 is made up of 12 amino acids. CDR3 in DNA: TGTGCCAGCAGTTATGGCAAAGAGACCCAGTACTTC. This encodes CASSYGKETQYF.

This clone was found a few times. This rearrangement joins TRBV7-9 to TRBJ2-5, with TRBD2 as a possible D gene (5 bases). CDR3 length equals 15 residues. The germline V gene has CDR1 SEHNR and CDR2 FQNEAQ (reference sequence). V was pared by 1 base and J by 4 bases, with 13 bases between. The CDR3 DNA reads TGTGCCAGCAGCTTAGGGGCAGGCCGGGGAGAGACCCAGTACTTC. It translates to CASSLGAGRGETQYF.

In its sample, this clone ranks as medium-sized (0.01 to 0.1%). CDR3 residues: CASSFAGTGTDTQYF. The CDR3 nucleotides are TGTGCCAGCAGCTTCGCCGGGACAGGGACAGATACGCAGTATTTT. V gene TRBV9 combines with J gene TRBJ2-3, with 9 positions matching TRBD1. V lost 4 bases to trimming and J lost 3 bases; unmatched junction nucleotides: 6. CDR3 size: 15 residues. Germline CDR1 is SGDLS and CDR2 is YYNGEE. The full variable domain, in which reference TRBV9 and TRBJ2-3 provide the parts outside the CDR3, is DSGVTQTPKHLITATGQRVTLRCSPRSGDLSVYWYQQSLDQGLQFLIQYYNGEERAKGNILERFSAQQFPDLHSELNLSSLELGDSALYFCASSFAGTGTDTQYFGPGTRLTVL.

This clone was counted only a few times. The chain uses TRBV7-9 and TRBJ2-5; the D is unclear. The CDR3 consists of 16 residues. Trimming removed 5 bases from V and 2 bases from J, with 18 bases in between. From germline, CDR1 is SEHNR and CDR2 FQNEAQ (reference sequence). The DNA for the CDR3 is TGTGCCAGCAGCCCATATACCAAGCCATTTCAAGAGACCCAGTACTTC. It codes for CASSPYTKPFQETQYF.

The V and J genes are TRBV3-1 (or the pseudogene TRBV3-2) and TRBJ1-1; D unresolved. Trimming took 2 bases from V and 4 from J, leaving 8 bases between them. This CDR3 is built from 13 residues. In germline, CDR1 is LGHDT, CDR2 YNNKEL (reference sequence). CDR3 sequence reads: CASSQLVGTEAFF. The CDR3 DNA is TGTGCCAGCAGCCAACTAGTAGGCACTGAAGCTTTCTTT.

The gene calls are TRBV5-1 and TRBJ2-3; TRBD2 might be the D (5 bases). Germline CDR1 reads SGHRS; CDR2 reads YFSETQ. The V end was cut by 4 bases, the J end by 1 base, with 10 bases between. The CDR3 contains 14 residues. The chain's CDR3 is CASSRAGGTDTQYF. Here the CDR3 DNA reads TGCGCCAGCAGCCGGGCCGGGGGCACAGATACGCAGTATTTT.

The DNA for the CDR3 is TGTGCCAGTAGTACCACAGGGCGCGCCTACGAGCAGTACTTC. Protein: CASSTTGRAYEQYF. J is TRBJ2-7 and V is TRBV19; D may be TRBD1 (6 bases). V dropped 4 bases and J dropped 2 bases, with 12 bases sitting between them. The germline V gene has CDR1 LNHDA and CDR2 SQIVND (reference sequence). The CDR3 spans 14 residues.

This chain links TRBV28 with TRBJ1-2; tentatively, D is TRBD1 (5 bases). Germline V gene lookup returns CDR1 MDHEN and CDR2 SYDVKM. Trimming removed 5 bases at V and 4 bases at J, with 20 bases between. The CDR3 length is 16 residues. CDR3 coding DNA: TGTGCCAGCAGTCCGAACCCAGGGAGGAGGGGCTATGGCTACACCTTC. Its protein product is CASSPNPGRRGYGYTF.

J is TRBJ2-7 and V is TRBV18, with TRBD1 matching 10 bases. V was pared by 5 bases and J by 4 bases, with 8 bases of the junction left unmatched. From germline, CDR1 is KGHSH and CDR2 LQKENI. The CDR3 extends over 15 amino acids. In nucleotides, the CDR3 is TGTGCCAGCTCAGACAGGGGGCGCGGGGGTTACGAGCAGTACTTC. It encodes CASSDRGRGGYEQYF.

The rearrangement links TRBV5-1 to TRBJ2-5; 10 bases fit TRBD1. CDR1 and CDR2 from the germline V gene are SGHRS and YFSETQ. The V segment lost 0 bases and the J segment 5 bases; nucleotides outside the gene matches: 4. CDR3 size: 15 residues. This chain's CDR3 is CASSLGQGAPETQYF. The CDR3 DNA follows: TGCGCCAGCAGCTTGGGACAGGGGGCCCCGGAGACCCAGTACTTC.

V is TRBV7-3 and J is TRBJ2-1; no firm D call. From germline, CDR1 is SGHTA and CDR2 FQGTGA. V lost 5 bases, J lost 7 bases, and 6 bases lay in between. This CDR3 region has 11 residues. The CDR3 region has the DNA TGTGCCAGCAGCCTGGCAAATGAGCAGTTCTTC. Residues: CASSLANEQFF.

The rearrangement uses TRBV7-9 and TRBJ1-2, with 8 bases lining up with TRBD1. The CDR3 runs to 15 residues. The J segment lost 5 bases and the V segment lost 5 bases, leaving 10 bases of the junction unmatched. Germline assignment: CDR1 SEHNR and CDR2 FQNEAQ (reference sequence). CDR3 sequence reads: CASSPRGRRGYGYTF. CDR3 bases: TGTGCCAGCAGCCCCAGGGGGCGTAGGGGATATGGCTACACCTTC.

J is TRBJ1-2 and V is TRBV5-1; D gene unclear. Between the trimmed V and J ends, which lost 4 bases and 5 bases, there was a span of 9 bases. The CDR3 totals 12 residues. Germline CDR1 reads SGHRS; CDR2 reads YFSETQ. CDR3 protein: CASSEGRYGYTF. CDR3 bases: TGCGCCAGCAGCGAGGGCCGGTATGGCTACACCTTC.

The J gene is TRBJ2-6, the V gene TRBV28, with 10 bases matching TRBD2. The germline V gene has CDR1 MDHEN and CDR2 SYDVKM. With 2 bases clipped from V and 1 base from J, the junction kept 5 bases outside the gene matches. This CDR3 region has 18 residues. The CDR3 spells CASSLTGTSESGANVLTF. CDR3 coding DNA: TGTGCCAGCAGTTTAACCGGGACTAGCGAATCTGGGGCCAACGTCCTGACTTTC. The full variable domain, completed using reference TRBV28 and TRBJ2-6, is DVKVTQSSRYLVKRTGEKVFLECVQDMDHENMFWYRQDPGLGLRLIYFSYDVKMKEKGDIPEGYSVSREKKERFSLILESASTNQTSMYLCASSLTGTSESGANVLTFGAGSRLTVL.